This T cell receptor beta chain was captured by sequencing in a study of cytomegalovirus exposure and HLA in healthy donors. Looking at the study overall: An analysis done earlier identified almost 120 million unique TCR beta sequences from 150 million to 200 million T cells. Study-level findings and limits: Common viral pathogens seemed, in a later analysis, to connect with several of the most significant clusters.

This CDR3 spans 16 amino acids. Germline trimming cut 0 bases from V and 7 bases from J; bases unmatched to any gene: 11. Germline V gives CDR1 LGHNA, CDR2 YNFKEQ. All donors participated as healthy donors of bone marrow. Remarks on this clone: The antigen is unknown.

In the PCR, 60 Vbeta and 13 Jbeta primers were used. The data were produced by immunoSEQ multiplex PCR, yet TCRdb's version contains in-frame clones alone and is incomplete. Of about 150,000 clones listed, over 65% are singletons. Material: PBMCs. This receptor was obtained from a man aged 40-50 years in good health and CMV-seropositive. The chain links TRBV4-2 to TRBJ2-7; 8 positions agree with TRBD2. The CDR3 sequence: CASSQDPDGSGGEQYF. The CDR3 DNA is TGTGCCAGCAGCCAAGACCCAGACGGTTCGGGAGGGGAGCAGTACTTC.